These 9 T cell receptor beta chains came from one sample sequenced in a study of vaccination and CD4 T cells after COVID-19. The sample's treatment: approximately 10-day PBMC culture with coronavirus spike peptide pools or control peptides (ViraFEST assay). With the Oncomine TCR Beta short-read assay, DNA from cultured CD4+ T cells was sequenced. TCRdb called the PCR reads again in MiXCR, with one record for every CDR3 protein. The profile covers just over 15,000 distinct CDR3 sequences, with approximately 40% appearing a single time and 5.6% taken by the ten largest. Antigens for these TCRs are unknown. This specimen was CD4+ T cells from blood, cultured in vitro, taken before SARS-CoV-2 vaccination. These receptors all come from a human donor who had recovered from COVID-19.

The CDR3 spells CASRPTGGAQGYTF. The CDR3 nucleotides are TGTGCCAGTAGACCGACAGGGGGCGCGCAAGGCTACACCTTC. The rearrangement joins TRBV19 to TRBJ1-2, with 10 bases that match TRBD1. The CDR3 length is 14 residues. V trimming: 6 bases; J trimming: 8 bases; junction bases outside the gene matches: 9. Looked up from germline, CDR1 is LNHDA and CDR2 is SQIVND (reference sequence).

The CDR3 is CASRTGTVGHGYTF. Here the CDR3 DNA reads TGTGCCAGCAGAACCGGGACAGTGGGGCATGGCTACACCTTC. The chain is built from TRBV6-1 and TRBJ1-2; 7 bases are a match to TRBD1. The J segment lost 6 bases and the V segment lost 6 bases, leaving 10 bases of the junction unmatched. In germline, CDR1 is MNHNS, CDR2 SASEGT. The CDR3 spans 14 residues.

V usage is TRBV12-3 or TRBV12-4 and J usage is TRBJ1-1; D is uncertain. The CDR3 spans 13 residues. With 4 bases removed from V and 11 bases from J, the gap between germline ends came to 17 bases. The CDR3 reads CASSYRQIKGAFF. The CDR3 nucleotides are TGTGCCAGCAGTTACCGGCAGATAAAAGGGGCTTTCTTT.

This clonotype was seen more than once but under ten times. The chain carries TRBV20-1 and TRBJ1-5, with D hard to call. V lost 3 bases and J 6 bases, leaving 15 bases between the germline ends. This CDR3 contains 14 residues. The germline V gene encodes CDR1 DFQATT and CDR2 SNEGSKA (reference sequence). This CDR3 reads CSARPPAGGQPQHF. The DNA for the CDR3 is TGCAGTGCTAGGCCCCCCGCGGGAGGTCAGCCCCAGCATTTT.

The chain couples TRBV6-1 to TRBJ1-6; 11 positions agree with TRBD1. V was clipped by 5 bases and J by 9 bases; unmatched bases: 3. The germline V gene encodes CDR1 MNHNS and CDR2 SASEGT. This CDR3 is built from 14 residues. The DNA for the CDR3 is TGTGCCAGCAGTCCGGGACAGGGGGTTTCACCCCTCCACTTT. It codes for CASSPGQGVSPLHF.

The rearrangement joins TRBV20-1 to TRBJ1-1, with TRBD1 identical over 9 bases. Germline loops: CDR1 DFQATT, CDR2 SNEGSKA (reference sequence). The trim removed 8 bases at V and 3 bases at J, leaving 4 bases unmatched. The CDR3 length is 12 residues. The CDR3 reads CSTGQGDTEAFF. Here the CDR3 DNA reads TGCAGTACGGGACAGGGTGACACTGAAGCTTTCTTT.

The CDR3 DNA sequence: TGTGCCAGCATAACGGGAGTGGCAGATACGCAGTATTTT. Its protein is CASITGVADTQYF. The chain joins TRBV2 to TRBJ2-3; the D gene is possibly TRBD2 (6 bases). The CDR3 totals 13 residues. Per germline, CDR1 SNHLY and CDR2 FYNNEI. The V and J ends lost 7 bases and 4 bases respectively, with 12 bases between them.

The CDR3 DNA reads as TGTGCCAGCAGCTTAGACCGGACAGCGGGGCGATATGGCTACACCTTC. Its protein product is CASSLDRTAGRYGYTF. The rearrangement links TRBV7-2 to TRBJ1-2; a possible D gene is TRBD1 (6 bases). This CDR3 region has 16 residues. Deletions cut 1 base from V and 5 bases from J, with 17 bases between. CDR1 and CDR2 (germline): SGHTA, FQGNSA. Supplemented by reference TRBV7-2 and TRBJ1-2, the full variable domain reads GAGVSQSPSNKVTEKGKDVELRCDPISGHTALYWYRQSLGQGLEFLIYFQGNSAPDKSGLPSDRFSAERTGGSVSTLTIQRTQQEDSAVYLCASSLDRTAGRYGYTFGSGTRLTVV.

This rearrangement joins TRBV5-4 to TRBJ2-7, with TRBD1 matching 7 bases. J gave up 8 bases and V 0 bases, and 14 bases lay outside the gene matches. Germline CDR1 reads SGHNT; CDR2 reads YYREEE (reference sequence). The CDR3 runs to 16 residues. As DNA, the CDR3 is TGTGCCAGCAGCTTGGTACCAACAGGGGCCCTTACGCAGCAGTACTTC. It codes for CASSLVPTGALTQQYF.